The 10 T cell receptor beta chains given below trace back to one sample, sequenced in a study of cytomegalovirus exposure and HLA in healthy donors. Primers: 60 Vbeta forward and 13 Jbeta reverse. Sequenced by immunoSEQ multiplex PCR; TCRdb stores in-frame clones only, minus some. The sample holds about 120,000 clones, roughly 79% seen once. Material for sequencing was PBMCs. These receptors originate from a woman between 40 and 55 years old in good health and CMV-seronegative.

This clone was detected a few times. The CDR3 here is CASSQARGRVYGYTF. In nucleotides, the CDR3 is TGTGCCAGCAGCCAAGCCAGGGGGCGCGTCTATGGCTACACCTTC. J is TRBJ1-2 and V is TRBV14, with 8 positions matching TRBD1. CDR1 is SGHDN and CDR2 is FVKESK in the germline V gene. This CDR3 has 15 residues. Trimming removed 1 base from V and 4 bases from J; junction bases left unmatched: 5.

In its sample, this clone was seen a few times. V gene TRBV6-5 combines with J gene TRBJ2-7; TRBD1 matches 8 bases. CDR3 length: 15 residues. The germline V gene encodes CDR1 MNHEY and CDR2 SVGAGI. Trimming took 2 bases from V and 5 from J; bases not matched to a gene: 8. The CDR3 region is CASSYGQGARDEQYF. The CDR3 region has the DNA TGTGCCAGCAGTTACGGTCAGGGGGCGCGGGACGAGCAGTACTTC.

The chain recombines TRBV6-1 with TRBJ1-1; maybe TRBD1 (6 bases). In germline, CDR1 is MNHNS, CDR2 SASEGT. CDR3 length: 15 residues. Trimming shortened V by 7 bases and J by 0 bases, and 15 bases separated the two germline ends. This chain's CDR3 is CASTLGARMNTEAFF. CDR3 coding DNA: TGTGCCAGCACTCTGGGGGCCAGGATGAACACTGAAGCTTTCTTT.

The chain uses TRBV6-1 and TRBJ2-7; the D gene is possibly TRBD2 (5 bases). Germline V gives CDR1 MNHNS, CDR2 SASEGT. V dropped 1 base and J dropped 3 bases, with 16 bases sitting between them. This CDR3 contains 16 residues. Written as DNA, the CDR3 is TGTGCCAGCAGTGAAGGATCGGCGGGCCCCCTCTACGAGCAGTACTTC. This sequence encodes CASSEGSAGPLYEQYF.

This chain joins TRBV4-3 and TRBJ1-2; 8 positions match TRBD1. Germline trimming cut 2 bases from V and 4 bases from J; bases unmatched to any gene: 6. Germline CDR1 and CDR2: LGHNA and YSLEER. The CDR3 runs 15 residues. CDR3 in DNA: TGCGCCAGCAGCCAAAAAAGGACAGGGACCTATGGCTACACCTTC. It specifies CASSQKRTGTYGYTF.

This rearrangement joins TRBV28 to TRBJ2-7, with 7 bases aligning to TRBD1. Germline V gene sequence: CDR1 MDHEN, CDR2 SYDVKM. The CDR3 spans 16 residues. The junction had 8 bases not matched to a gene; V was cut back by 3 bases and J by 0 bases. The CDR3 region has the DNA TGTGCCAGCAGTTTTACCGCGACAGGGTCCTCCTACGAGCAGTACTTC. It specifies CASSFTATGSSYEQYF.

The chain uses TRBV5-1 and TRBJ2-7, with TRBD1 matching 7 bases. The germline CDR1 and CDR2 sequences are SGHRS and YFSETQ. The CDR3 totals 15 residues. The trim removed 2 bases at V and 4 bases at J, leaving 9 bases unmatched. This CDR3 is CASSFDRVAAYEQYF. CDR3 sequence (DNA): TGCGCCAGCAGCTTCGACAGGGTGGCGGCTTACGAGCAGTACTTC.

The CDR3 is CASSGGDPMGYGYTF. The CDR3 coding sequence is TGCGCCAGCAGCGGGGGGGACCCTATGGGCTATGGCTACACCTTC. This chain connects TRBV5-1 to TRBJ1-2; weak D call: TRBD1 (5 bases). CDR3 length equals 15 residues. Germline values: CDR1 SGHRS, CDR2 YFSETQ. Trimming pared 4 bases from V and 4 bases from J, leaving 17 bases between. The full variable domain, with the rest looked up from reference TRBV5-1 and TRBJ1-2, is KAGVTQTPRYLIKTRGQQVTLSCSPISGHRSVSWYQQTPGQGLQFLFEYFSETQRNKGNFPGRFSGRQFSNSRSEMNVSTLELGDSALYLCASSGGDPMGYGYTFGSGTRLTVV.

The chain carries TRBV6-5 and TRBJ1-2; 10 nucleotides agree with TRBD1. CDR3 length equals 15 residues. Germline CDR1 reads MNHEY; CDR2 reads SVGAGI. J lost 3 bases, V lost 5 bases, and 6 bases had no gene match. The CDR3 DNA follows: TGTGCCAGCAGTAGACAGGGGGCAGTGGACTATGGCTACACCTTC. This gives the protein CASSRQGAVDYGYTF.

The chain couples TRBV4-3 to TRBJ2-7, with D perhaps matching TRBD1 (6 bases). V dropped 3 bases and J dropped 0 bases, with 18 bases sitting between them. The germline CDR1 and CDR2 sequences are LGHNA and YSLEER. This CDR3 is built from 17 residues. The CDR3 here is CASSQETTGQSSYEQYF. Here the CDR3 DNA reads TGCGCCAGCAGCCAGGAAACCACGGGACAAAGCTCCTACGAGCAGTACTTC.